These T cell receptor beta chains were read from a single sample in a study of siplizumab effects on memory and regulatory T cells. Clones were sequenced by immunoSEQ multiplex PCR, and TCRdb holds only the in-frame ones, with some missing. The sample yields about 100,000 clones, 91% seen once. Material for sequencing was CD4+ T cells sorted from blood. These receptor sequences come from a human donor in good health. Each CDR3 is given with its conserved first and last residue. The size of a clone is reported for some rows only, either as once, few or many, or as a class for expanded clones.

TRBJ2-5 | . | TRBV5-1 | CASRLTSGGPWETQYF
TRBJ2-5 | . | TRBV6-1 | CASSTGFGETQYF
TRBJ2-5 | . | TRBV10-3 | CAISESETQYF
TRBJ2-7 | . | TRBV5-4 | CASSFGSSGGFYEQYF
TRBJ1-5 | . | TRBV27 | CASSPRNGMGVQPQHF
TRBJ2-1 | . | TRBV10-3 | CASRPGQGINEQFF
TRBJ2-4 | . | TRBV30 | CAWSVKGGVGAKNIQYF
TRBJ1-2 | . | TRBV7-9 | CASSLAGASGAYTF
TRBJ2-3 | . | TRBV6-5 | CASRSTSSTDTQYF
TRBJ1-2 | . | TRBV6-6 | CASSPRDREDYTF
TRBJ1-1 | few | TRBV30 | CAWSSGSREAFF
TRBJ2-3 | . | TRBV6-5 | CASSRGGRADTQYF
TRBJ2-7 | . | TRBV10-3 | CAISSPSASASSYEQYF
TRBJ2-5 | . | TRBV5-6 | CASSLGRETQYF
TRBJ1-2 | . | TRBV18 | CASSPNRDGSYGYTF
TRBJ2-1 | . | TRBV4-2 | CASSPKAGLAYNEQFF
TRBJ1-2 | . | TRBV12-5 | CASVGGVGRFNYGYTF
TRBJ1-3 | . | TRBV6-5 | CASREGTGNTIYF
TRBJ1-4 | once | TRBV6-5 | CASSYSGPGEFGKLFF
TRBJ1-2 | once | TRBV28 | CASTPSGQGSGFGVYGYTF
TRBJ1-2 | . | TRBV28 | CASSLGTGARGYTF
TRBJ1-2 | . | TRBV19 | CASSIGQGGSYGYTF
TRBJ1-2 | . | TRBV7-2 | CASSLTGQGTYGYTF
TRBJ2-7 | . | TRBV6-5 | CASSYERGAYEQYF
TRBJ1-5 | . | TRBV18 | CASSVFTNQPQHF
TRBJ2-7 | . | TRBV7-2 | CASSLIAGLYEQYF
TRBJ2-2 | . | TRBV5-1 | CASSEDRPGPFNTGELFF
TRBJ2-2 | . | TRBV5-4 | CASSFYMLNTGELFF
TRBJ2-5 | . | TRBV7-2 | CASSLEWAGTQYF
TRBJ1-4 | . | TRBV6-1 | CASKFRVATNEKLFF
TRBJ1-5 | . | TRBV6-1 | CASSALLLEDQPQHF
TRBJ2-1 | . | TRBV7-2 | CASSLEDEQFF
TRBJ2-3 | once | TRBV15 | CATRGGNTDTQYF
TRBJ2-7 | . | TRBV6-5 | CASSYGPANYEQYF
TRBJ1-4 | . | TRBV5-1 | CASSTGAIGGEKLFF
TRBJ2-7 | . | TRBV15 | CATSRTRDMSVDEQYF
TRBJ1-2 | . | TRBV27 | CASRPGTGFYGYTF
. | . | TRBV7-9 | CASTPDSQASYEQYF
TRBJ2-2 | . | TRBV5-6 | CASSPLSGANTGELFF
TRBJ2-3 | . | TRBV6-4 | CASSEGLSSTDTQYF
TRBJ1-6 | few | TRBV9 | CASSDRGSPLHF
TRBJ1-4 | . | TRBV7-9 | CASSVTRDRAATNEKLFF
TRBJ1-3 | . | TRBV5-4 | CASRQDGNTIYF
TRBJ1-1 | few | TRBV10-3 | CAISDWSTEAFF
TRBJ2-1 | . | TRBV4-3 | CASSQDKGEQFF
TRBJ2-1 | once | TRBV9 | CASALWASGGTHNEQFF
TRBJ1-6 | once | TRBV30 | CAWSERGFNSPLHF
TRBJ2-1 | . | TRBV6-5 | CASSYGHIYNEQFF
TRBJ2-7 | few | TRBV5-4 | CASSFFSGLNYEQYF
TRBJ1-1 | . | TRBV5-1 | CASSNGRMNTEAFF
TRBJ1-3 | few | TRBV27 | CASRGGGNTIYF
TRBJ2-6 | once | TRBV2 | CASTDGGANVLTF
TRBJ2-1 | . | TRBV4-2 | CASSQDLTGGHINEQFF
TRBJ2-3 | . | TRBV7-2 | CASSLGIDTQYF
TRBJ1-2 | . | TRBV5-6 | CASSSLGRGYTF
TRBJ1-1 | . | TRBV10-3 | CAIREDRVNTEAFF
TRBJ2-3 | . | TRBV7-2 | CASSLVADTQYF